The present TCR beta chain was sequenced within a study of post-analysis software for immune sequencing data (dated by TCRdb to between 2014 and 2017). A note on the overall study: Relapsing-remitting, secondary progressive and progressive-relapsing multiple sclerosis were recorded as disease courses, and subtype annotation was lacking for some patients. The patient repertoires were compared against about 10 previously published healthy control repertoires obtained from donors aged about 6 to 26 years. A subset of samples was prepared in parallel using single-end sample barcoding, then pooled and co-amplified after Illumina adapter ligation.

About this clonotype itself: Which antigen it targets is not known. No much larger clonotype is one base removed from it; base qualities were not supplied.

The research as a whole found: Significantly higher frequencies in patients than in controls were found for five or six TRBV segments, including TRBV5-6, TRBV5-1 and TRBV20-1. The multiple sclerosis patient group was slightly younger than the control group. Direct clustering with F measure showed strong co-clustering of samples prepared in the same batch, prompting a batch-effect correction. Compared with controls, multiple sclerosis patients had significantly lower normalized Chao1 diversity, a finding suggesting substantial peripheral T-cell clonal expansion.

The germline V gene gives CDR1 as SGHRS and CDR2 as YFSETQ. Spanning cysteine to phenylalanine, the CDR3 consists of 15 amino acids. The only DNA kept is the CDR3, 45 bases in frame from the first base. Germline trimming: 3 bases from V, 5 bases from J; junction bases outside gene matches: 5. TCR beta repertoires were profiled from peripheral blood of 10 to 15 young patients with multiple sclerosis to demonstrate the VDJtools post-analysis software. The multiple sclerosis patients were children and adolescents between 6 and 15 years of age. The library was produced with PCR. The data were produced on an Illumina HiSeq 2500. To reduce PCR and sequencing biases, unique molecular identifiers were incorporated into the TCR beta cDNA libraries. Per 1 to 10 million input T cells, approximately 500,000 cDNA molecules were obtained, such that each molecule approximated one T cell. The patient libraries were prepared and sequenced with the same protocol used for the earlier healthy control dataset. Samples belonging to the same batch were prepared together, multiplexed and sequenced on a shared HiSeq lane. Per the authors' processing: Raw barcoded reads were processed with MIGEC, and single-read molecular identifier groups were discarded before consensus assembly and CDR3 extraction. Clonotype tables were post-analysed with VDJtools, and diversity was normalized by down-sampling all datasets to the smallest sample size. Repertoire overlap clustering matched CDR3 amino acid but not nucleotide sequences to correct batch-related cross-sample contamination. TCRdb's own reprocessing of the public reads used fastp at Q25 and MiXCR and kept productive beta chains. Each CDR3 protein appears once, grouped with its most common genes and DNA. The V and J calls reflect TCRdb's pipeline rather than the authors' work. This sample is represented by fewer than 850,000 distinct CDR3 sequences; around 27% of them were singletons. Clones ranked in the top ten supply 0.56% of the sample.

Recombination connected TRBV5-1 to TRBJ2-3; TRBD1 matches 11 bases in the middle. The sequence derives from a girl aged 5-17 years with multiple sclerosis. Input material: blood. The CDR3 corresponds to CASSWTGGAGDTQYF. The DNA reads TGCGCCAGCAGCTGGACAGGGGGCGCGGGAGATACGCAGTATTTT.